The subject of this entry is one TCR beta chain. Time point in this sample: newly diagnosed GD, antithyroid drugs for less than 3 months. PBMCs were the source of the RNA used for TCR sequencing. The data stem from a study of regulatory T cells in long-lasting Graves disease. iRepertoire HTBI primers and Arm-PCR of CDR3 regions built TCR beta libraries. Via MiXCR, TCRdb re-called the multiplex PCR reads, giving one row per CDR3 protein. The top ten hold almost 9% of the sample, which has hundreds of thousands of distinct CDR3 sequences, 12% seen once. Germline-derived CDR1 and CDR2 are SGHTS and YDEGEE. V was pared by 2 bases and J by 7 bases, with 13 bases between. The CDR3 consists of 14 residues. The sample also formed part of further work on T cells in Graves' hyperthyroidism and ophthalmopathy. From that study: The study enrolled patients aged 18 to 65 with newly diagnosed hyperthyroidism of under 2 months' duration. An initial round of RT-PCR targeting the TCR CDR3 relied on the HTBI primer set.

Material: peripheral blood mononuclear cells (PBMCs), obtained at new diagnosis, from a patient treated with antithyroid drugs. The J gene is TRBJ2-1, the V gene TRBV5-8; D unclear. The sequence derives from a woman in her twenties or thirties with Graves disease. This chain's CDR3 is CASSLRMLVNEQFF. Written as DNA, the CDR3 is TGTGCCAGCAGCTTACGAATGTTGGTTAATGAGCAGTTCTTC.